This TCR beta chain was sequenced during a study of Graves' ophthalmopathy and Graves' hyperthyroidism. RNA transcripts yielded amplified TCR beta CDR3 regions. RT-PCR with HTBI primers came first, then second-round multiplex PCR. MiXCR, applied by TCRdb to the multiplex PCR reads, yields one record per CDR3 protein. The table has roughly 700,000 distinct CDR3 sequences, around 40% seen once. Points on this clonotype: Its antigen is currently unknown.

Ineligible for inclusion were patients with other autoimmune diseases, uncontrolled infections, pregnancy or lactation. Points from the study as a whole: Discrimination between ophthalmopathy and stable hyperthyroidism by a 13-signature model showed 87.88% sensitivity and about 81% specificity.

The origin of this receptor is an adult man with Graves' ophthalmopathy. Sequenced: peripheral blood.

Written as DNA, the CDR3 is TGTGCCAGCAGCCAAGATGTAGGGCTGCGAACTGGAAACACCATATATTTT. This encodes CASSQDVGLRTGNTIYF. The chain uses TRBV14 and TRBJ1-3; the D is unclear. Germline V gene lookup returns CDR1 SGHDN and CDR2 FVKESK. The CDR3 totals 17 residues. Trimming removed 0 bases at V and 2 bases at J, with 14 bases between.